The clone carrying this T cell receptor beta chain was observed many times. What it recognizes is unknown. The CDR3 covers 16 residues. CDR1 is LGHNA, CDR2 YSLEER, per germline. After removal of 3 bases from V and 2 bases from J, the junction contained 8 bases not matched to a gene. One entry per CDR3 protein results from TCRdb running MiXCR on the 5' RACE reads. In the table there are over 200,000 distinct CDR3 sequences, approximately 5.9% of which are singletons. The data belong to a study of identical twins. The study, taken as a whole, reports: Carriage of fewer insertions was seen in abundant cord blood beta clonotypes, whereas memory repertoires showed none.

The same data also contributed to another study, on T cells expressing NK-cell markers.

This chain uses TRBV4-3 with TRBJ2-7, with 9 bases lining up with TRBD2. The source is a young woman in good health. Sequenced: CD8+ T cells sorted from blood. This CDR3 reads CASSHGTSFETYEQYF. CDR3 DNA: TGCGCCAGCAGCCACGGGACTAGCTTTGAGACCTACGAGCAGTACTTC.